Below, 30 T cell receptor beta chains from the same sample are listed, as sequenced in a study of T cell repertoires in cytomegalovirus infection. Each CDR3 protein is one row after TCRdb ran MiXCR on the reads. In the table there are 250,000 or so distinct CDR3 sequences, about 18% of which are singletons. The source material was CD8+ T cells from PBMCs. Receptors originate from a human donor in good health (CMV status not recorded). Some clones in this sample may be carry-over from other donors' samples.

The V and J genes are TRBV29-1 and TRBJ2-1; D not resolved. CDR3 length equals 12 residues. Trimming stripped 1 base from V and 3 bases from J, with 4 bases between. The germline CDR1 and CDR2 sequences are SQVTM and ANQGSEA. The CDR3 loop is CSVEVGYNEQFF. DNA of the CDR3: TGCAGCGTTGAAGTCGGCTACAATGAGCAGTTCTTC.

To note about this clonotype: A single base separates this from a much larger clone, so it may be a read error. The V gene is TRBV28, the J gene TRBJ2-7; either TRBD1 or TRBD2 may supply D (5 bases each). Germline V CDR1 and CDR2: MDHEN, SYDVKM. This CDR3 is 14 amino acids long. The CDR3 nucleotides read TGTCCCAGCAGTTTTTTGGGGGTCGCCTACGAGCAGTACTTC. Translated, it gives CPSSFLGVAYEQYF.

The rearrangement uses TRBV19 and TRBJ1-1; possible D gene TRBD1, 5 bases. Germline values: CDR1 LNHDA, CDR2 SQIVND (reference sequence). V was shortened by 3 bases and J by 6 bases, with 11 bases between the two germline ends. This CDR3 is built from 13 residues. CDR3 nucleotide sequence: TGTGCCAGTAGTATCCGGGACCCTTCTGAAGCTTTCTTT. Protein: CASSIRDPSEAFF.

The chain links TRBV9 to TRBJ2-1; 11 bases fit TRBD2. Germline CDR1 and CDR2: SGDLS and YYNGEE. Losses at the gene ends were 3 bases for V and 4 bases for J; bases not matched to a gene: 9. The CDR3 is made up of 17 amino acids. The CDR3 DNA reads as TGTGCCAGCAGCGGGGAGCTAGCGGGGGGTCAATACAATGAGCAGTTCTTC. Its translation: CASSGELAGGQYNEQFF.

This chain connects TRBV7-9 to TRBJ2-3, with D perhaps assigned TRBD1 or TRBD2 (5 bases each). V was trimmed by 3 bases and J by 2 bases, leaving 15 bases between them. Germline CDR1 and CDR2: SEHNR and FQNEAQ (reference sequence). This CDR3 comprises 16 residues. CDR3 sequence: CASSFQGRGDTDTQYF. The CDR3 DNA follows: TGTGCCAGCAGCTTTCAGGGACGGGGAGACACAGATACGCAGTATTTT.

The V call is TRBV7-4, the J call TRBJ1-2; no reliable D call. Trimming took off 5 bases at V and 5 bases at J, with 12 bases between the two ends. The CDR3 sequence is 13 residues long. Germline values: CDR1 SGHVT, CDR2 SQSDAQ. The chain's CDR3 is CASSPPTVYGYTF. The CDR3 DNA follows: TGTGCCAGCAGCCCCCCCACGGTATATGGCTACACCTTC.

There are a few counts of this clonotype. This chain links TRBV28 with TRBJ1-4; 8 nucleotides line up with TRBD1. J was trimmed by 7 bases and V by 10 bases; bases with no gene match: 8. Looked up from germline, CDR1 is MDHEN and CDR2 is SYDVKM. The CDR3 is made up of 13 amino acids. The CDR3 nucleotides are TGTGCCACCGCCCAGGGGGCGGGTGAAAAACTGTTTTTT. This gives the protein CATAQGAGEKLFF.

This clonotype was seen many times. The V and J genes are TRBV7-6 and TRBJ1-1; no reliable D call. Trimming shortened V by 4 bases and J by 0 bases, and 6 bases separated the two germline ends. The CDR3 covers 13 residues. Germline assignment: CDR1 SGHVS and CDR2 FNYEAQ. The CDR3 sequence is CASSYSVNTEAFF. The CDR3 DNA follows: TGTGCCAGCAGCTACTCAGTGAACACTGAAGCTTTCTTT.

This clonotype was found a few times. The chain combines TRBV4-3 with TRBJ2-2; weak D call: TRBD1 (5 bases). Trimming cost V 1 base and J 0 bases, with 9 bases left between them. Germline V lookup: CDR1 LGHNA, CDR2 YSLEER. The CDR3 sequence is 16 residues long. The CDR3 spells CASSQVFRANTGELFF. Written as DNA, the CDR3 is TGCGCCAGCAGCCAAGTTTTCAGGGCGAACACCGGGGAGCTGTTTTTT.

This clonotype was counted at least ten times. The CDR3 here is CASSFSGTSNEQFF. The CDR3 DNA reads as TGTGCCAGCAGCTTCTCGGGTACGAGCAATGAGCAGTTCTTC. The chain combines TRBV7-8 with TRBJ2-1; D call uncertain. V was cut by 3 bases and J by 6 bases, with 12 bases left in between. Germline V gene data show CDR1 as SGHVS and CDR2 as FQNEAQ. This CDR3 is built from 14 residues.

V usage is TRBV27 and J usage is TRBJ1-2; 7 nucleotides agree with TRBD1. J was trimmed by 5 bases and V by 6 bases; bases with no gene match: 12. Germline loops: CDR1 MNHEY, CDR2 SMNVEV (reference sequence). This CDR3 region has 15 residues. The CDR3 nucleotides read TGTGCCAGCAGACCTGGACAGGAGCTTTGGTATGGCTACACCTTC. Amino acids: CASRPGQELWYGYTF.

The chain recombines TRBV6-2 or TRBV6-3 with TRBJ2-1, with 7 positions matching TRBD2. Trimming took 5 bases from V and 4 from J; bases not matched to a gene: 8. CDR1 MNHEY and CDR2 SVGEGT come from the germline V gene. The CDR3 consists of 15 residues. The CDR3 loop reads CASSLDTGGYNEQFF. CDR3 nucleotides: TGTGCCAGCAGTCTCGATACGGGGGGATACAATGAGCAGTTCTTC.

At least ten counts were recorded for this clonotype. The chain couples TRBV5-6 to TRBJ1-1; D unresolved. CDR1 is SGHDT and CDR2 is YYEEEE in the germline V gene. CDR3 size: 14 residues. The V end was cut by 2 bases, the J end by 7 bases, with 15 bases between. In DNA form, the CDR3 reads TGTGCCAGCAGCTTCACGATTGGAAAAGATGAAGCTTTCTTT. The encoded protein is CASSFTIGKDEAFF.

The chain has TRBV27 and TRBJ2-1, with TRBD1 matching 11 bases. From germline, CDR1 is MNHEY and CDR2 SMNVEV (reference sequence). The CDR3 has 17 residues. Trimming at V came to 4 bases and at J to 6 bases, leaving 11 bases not matched to a gene. CDR3 protein: CASSSPNDGTGGNEQFF. The CDR3 DNA reads as TGTGCCAGCAGTTCCCCAAATGACGGGACAGGGGGCAATGAGCAGTTCTTC.

This clonotype was seen ten or more times. The chain has TRBV12-3 or TRBV12-4 and TRBJ1-5; 12 bases agree with TRBD1. The CDR3 spans 15 residues. Trimming cost V 5 bases and J 7 bases; bases outside gene matches: 6. The CDR3 here is CASSIGGQGAQPQHF. The CDR3 DNA sequence: TGTGCCAGCAGTATTGGGGGACAGGGGGCCCAGCCCCAGCATTTT.

V usage is TRBV9 and J usage is TRBJ1-4, with D perhaps TRBD1 (5 bases). Germline V gives CDR1 SGDLS, CDR2 YYNGEE. V was shortened by 4 bases and J by 7 bases, with 17 bases between the two germline ends. The CDR3 has 15 residues. CDR3 region: CASSPSGGISEKLFF. The CDR3 DNA follows: TGTGCCAGCAGCCCCTCCGGGGGAATAAGTGAAAAACTGTTTTTT.

The J gene is TRBJ2-2, the V gene TRBV5-1, with D unclear. V was clipped by 0 bases and J by 7 bases, with 7 bases between them. The CDR3 totals 13 residues. Germline CDR1 SGHRS, CDR2 YFSETQ. In nucleotides, the CDR3 is TGCGCCAGCAGCTTGGTGTTTAACGGGGAGCTGTTTTTT. The encoded protein is CASSLVFNGELFF.

This CDR3 reads CASTPGGRNEQFF. The CDR3 DNA reads TGTGCCAGCACACCGGGGGGGCGGAATGAGCAGTTCTTC. The rearrangement joins TRBV6-5 to TRBJ2-1; 8 bases line up with TRBD2. Per the germline V gene, CDR1 is MNHEY and CDR2 is SVGAGI. The CDR3 is 13 residues long. After removal of 7 bases from V and 7 bases from J, the junction contained 6 bases not matched to a gene.

This chain joins TRBV20-1 and TRBJ2-5, with TRBD2 matching 13 bases. CDR3 length equals 18 residues. With V trimmed by 6 bases and J by 4 bases, 17 bases remained unmatched. The germline V gene encodes CDR1 DFQATT and CDR2 SNEGSKA (reference sequence). The DNA of the CDR3 is TGCAGTGCCCGACCCACTCATGGGACTAGCGGGGACGGAGAGACCCAGTACTTC. Its translation is CSARPTHGTSGDGETQYF.

This clonotype was picked up many times. The chain has TRBV28 and TRBJ2-1; TRBD2 aligns across 11 bases. In germline, CDR1 is MDHEN, CDR2 SYDVKM. This CDR3 has 15 amino acids. V lost 6 bases to trimming and J lost 4 bases; unmatched junction nucleotides: 5. The CDR3 nucleotides are TGTGCCAGCAGGACGGGACTAGCGGCTTACAATGAGCAGTTCTTC. It yields the protein CASRTGLAAYNEQFF.

This clonotype was counted at least ten times. The V call is TRBV28, the J call TRBJ2-5; the D gene is possibly TRBD2 (5 bases). This CDR3 region has 14 residues. CDR1 MDHEN and CDR2 SYDVKM come from the germline V gene. The germline V and J ends were trimmed by 5 bases and 4 bases, with 14 bases remaining between them. The CDR3 DNA reads TGTGCCAGCAGTCCTACGGACTCCTCAGAGACCCAGTACTTC. It is translated as CASSPTDSSETQYF.

The chain links TRBV4-1 to TRBJ1-1; TRBD1 agrees at 10 bases. The CDR3 is 17 amino acids. Trimming took 4 bases from V and 5 from J; bases not matched to a gene: 13. Germline-derived CDR1 and CDR2 are MGHRA and YSYEKL. CDR3 loop: CASSPHHKTGGYTEAFF. The CDR3 DNA reads as TGCGCCAGCAGCCCCCACCACAAGACAGGGGGCTATACTGAAGCTTTCTTT.

The chain carries TRBV6-6 and TRBJ2-2, with 9 nucleotides matching TRBD1. The V gene's germline CDR1 is MNHNY and CDR2 SVGAGI (reference sequence). This CDR3 contains 16 residues. V was clipped by 0 bases and J by 6 bases; unmatched bases: 5. CDR3 region: CASSYSTGQGPGELFF. In DNA, the CDR3 is TGTGCCAGCAGTTACTCGACGGGACAGGGTCCCGGGGAGCTGTTTTTT.

The V call is TRBV3-1, the J call TRBJ1-3; 9 nucleotides agree with TRBD1. This CDR3 contains 16 residues. Germline lookup yields CDR1 LGHDT and CDR2 YNNKEL (reference sequence). The V gene end was trimmed by 6 bases and the J gene end by 0 bases; junction bases not matched to a gene: 6. The CDR3: CASRTGGTFSGNTIYF. CDR3 nucleotides: TGTGCCAGCAGGACAGGGGGTACGTTCTCTGGAAACACCATATATTTT. Full variable domain (missing parts from reference TRBV3-1 and TRBJ1-3): DTAVSQTPKYLVTQMGNDKSIKCEQNLGHDTMYWYKQDSKKFLKIMFSYNNKELIINETVPNRFSPKSPDKAHLNLHINSLELGDSAVYFCASRTGGTFSGNTIYFGEGSWLTVV.

The chain couples TRBV29-1 to TRBJ2-2; D remains ambiguous. V was trimmed by 5 bases and J by 4 bases, leaving 5 bases between them. This CDR3 has 11 residues. CDR1 SQVTM and CDR2 ANQGSEA come from the germline V gene. CDR3 in DNA: TGCAGCGTTTATAGCACCGGGGAGCTGTTTTTT. Its translation: CSVYSTGELFF.

This clonotype has a count of ten or more. The chain employs TRBV7-2 and TRBJ2-5; 10 bases are shared with TRBD2. V trimming: 2 bases; J trimming: 2 bases; junction bases outside the gene matches: 2. Germline V gene data show CDR1 as SGHTA and CDR2 as FQGNSA. The CDR3 totals 15 residues. As DNA, the CDR3 is TGTGCCAGCAGCTTAAGCGGGGGGGAGCAAGAGACCCAGTACTTC. Translation: CASSLSGGEQETQYF.

The rearrangement uses TRBV27 and TRBJ2-7; 7 nucleotides agree with TRBD1. Germline V gene sequence: CDR1 MNHEY, CDR2 SMNVEV (reference sequence). The CDR3 spans 16 residues. The V and J ends lost 4 bases and 4 bases, in that order; junction bases with no gene match: 13. The CDR3 DNA follows: TGTGCCAGCAGTTCCTACCTGGGACAGAGGTTATACGAGCAGTACTTC. Translating it yields CASSSYLGQRLYEQYF.

The rearrangement joins TRBV19 to TRBJ2-5; D is unclear. Germline V CDR1 and CDR2: LNHDA, SQIVND (reference sequence). Trimming took off 6 bases at V and 2 bases at J, with 13 bases between the two ends. CDR3 size: 14 residues. The CDR3 coding sequence is TGTGCCAGTAGAATTCCGGCAGTGCAAGAGACCCAGTACTTC. This encodes CASRIPAVQETQYF. Full variable domain (remainder filled in from reference TRBV19 and TRBJ2-5): DGGITQSPKYLFRKEGQNVTLSCEQNLNHDAMYWYRQDPGQGLRLIYYSQIVNDFQKGDIAEGYSVSREKKESFPLTVTSAQKNPTAFYLCASRIPAVQETQYFGPGTRLLVL.

A remark on this clonotype: A read error may be the cause here, since a much bigger clone is one base away. The chain employs TRBV7-9 and TRBJ1-6; D is undetermined. Germline V gene data show CDR1 as SEHNR and CDR2 as FQNEAQ (reference sequence). V was cut by 1 base and J by 12 bases, with 7 bases left in between. CDR3 length: 12 amino acids. CDR3 DNA sequence: TGTGCCAGCAGCTTAGACGGTTTACCCCTCCACTTT. It is translated as CASSLDGLPLHF.

The chain recombines TRBV5-6 with TRBJ1-5; no clear D gene. Germline V CDR1 and CDR2: SGHDT, YYEEEE. The V end lost 4 bases, the J end lost 11 bases, and 16 bases lay between the germline ends. This CDR3 has 13 residues. The CDR3 sequence: CASSNGRHSAQHF. Written as DNA, the CDR3 is TGTGCCAGCAGCAACGGACGGCACTCGGCCCAGCATTTT. Complete variable domain (other parts from reference TRBV5-6 and TRBJ1-5): DAGVTQSPTHLIKTRGQQVTLRCSPKSGHDTVSWYQQALGQGPQFIFQYYEEEERQRGNFPDRFSGHQFPNYSSELNVNALLLGDSALYLCASSNGRHSAQHFGDGTRLSIL.